This is a list of T cell receptor beta chains from one sample in a study of Graves' ophthalmopathy and Graves' hyperthyroidism. One entry per CDR3 protein, called by TCRdb with MiXCR from the multiplex PCR reads. The data contain 660,000 or so distinct CDR3 sequences, under 50% of them seen just once; the ten biggest clones take up more than 3%. Sequencing was carried out using peripheral blood. Receptors were obtained from an adult man with Graves' ophthalmopathy. Both conserved end residues are part of each CDR3. D genes are given only for firm matches. Clone size is shown for a subset of rows, as once, few, many or a class of expanded clone.

v_gene,abundance,d_gene,j_gene,CDR3aa,CDR3nt
TRBV20-1,many,NA,TRBJ1-2,CSAPTPNNYGYTF,TGCAGTGCACCGACACCGAATAACTATGGCTACACCTTC
TRBV29-1,NA,NA,TRBJ1-5,CSVETITGINQPQHF,TGCAGCGTTGAGACGATAACAGGGATCAATCAGCCCCAGCATTTT
TRBV4-2,NA,NA,TRBJ1-2,CASRAGSSGGIF,TGTGCCAGCAGGGCTGGGAGCTCTGGGGGAATCTTC
TRBV7-2,many,NA,TRBJ1-1,CASSLGAGPMNTEAFF,TGTGCCAGCAGCTTAGGGGCAGGCCCTATGAACACTGAAGCTTTCTTT
TRBV10-3,many,TRBD1,TRBJ1-5,CAIRGQEDQPQHF,TGTGCCATCAGGGGACAGGAGGATCAGCCCCAGCATTTT
TRBV19,many,TRBD1,TRBJ2-2,CASSRTGTNTGELFF,TGTGCCAGCAGTCGGACAGGCACGAACACCGGGGAGCTGTTTTTT
TRBV5-1,NA,TRBD1,TRBJ2-7,CASSSRGRYEQYF,TGCGCCAGCAGCTCGAGGGGGCGATACGAGCAGTACTTC
TRBV10-3,NA,TRBD1,TRBJ2-5,CATAPGQGGSNQPQYF,TGTGCCACAGCTCCGGGACAGGGGGGAAGCAATCAGCCCCAGTACTTC
TRBV9,many,NA,TRBJ1-1,CASSIDGAKNTEAFF,TGTGCCAGCAGCATAGATGGGGCCAAGAACACTGAAGCTTTCTTT
TRBV10-3,NA,NA,TRBJ2-7,CASSYGRDRPSYEQYF,TGTGCCAGCAGTTACGGGAGGGACAGGCCCTCCTACGAGCAGTACTTC
TRBV7-9,NA,NA,TRBJ1-4,CASTLSGGTHEKLFF,TGTGCCAGCACCTTATCCGGGGGCACTCATGAAAAACTGTTTTTT
TRBV4-1,many,TRBD1,TRBJ1-2,CASSHGPQGKYGYTF,TGCGCCAGCAGCCACGGCCCACAGGGGAAATATGGCTACACCTTC
TRBV6-1,NA,NA,TRBJ1-5,CVSSLGWDQPQHF,TGTGTCAGCAGTCTAGGGTGGGATCAGCCCCAGCATTTT
TRBV2,NA,NA,TRBJ1-5,CASSDGGKQHF,TGTGCCAGCAGTGACGGAGGGAAACAGCATTTT
TRBV29-1,NA,TRBD1,TRBJ2-3,CSVPQGQADTQYF,TGCAGCGTACCACAGGGGCAAGCAGATACGCAGTATTTT
TRBV6-6,many,NA,TRBJ1-5,CASSPPEVRQPQHF,TGTGCCAGCAGTCCTCCGGAGGTCAGACAGCCCCAGCATTTT
TRBV5-1,NA,TRBD2,TRBJ2-7,CASSGGLRAGSYEQYF,TGTGCCAGCAGCGGGGGGTTAAGGGCGGGGAGCTACGAGCAGTACTTC
TRBV9,many,NA,TRBJ1-4,CASSASPQGPDEKLFF,TGTGCCAGCAGCGCCTCCCCCCAGGGACCCGATGAAAAACTGTTTTTT
TRBV7-9,NA,NA,TRBJ2-7,CASSPGIGSLYEQYF,TGTGCCAGCAGCCCCGGGATAGGCTCTTTGTACGAGCAGTACTTC
TRBV7-8,NA,TRBD2,TRBJ2-5,CASSPRLAGTQYF,TGTGCCAGCAGCCCGAGACTAGCGGGGACCCAGTACTTC
TRBV15,many,TRBD1,TRBJ1-1,CATSATGSALSEAFF,TGTGCCACCAGCGCGACAGGGTCGGCGTTATCTGAAGCTTTCTTT
TRBV12-3/TRBV12-4,NA,NA,TRBJ2-5,CASSLWEDGRPRETQYF,TGTGCCAGCAGTTTATGGGAGGACGGCCGGCCTAGAGAGACCCAGTACTTC
TRBV7-6,many,NA,TRBJ2-2,CASSVRVTGELFF,TGTGCCAGCAGCGTACGTGTGACCGGGGAGCTGTTTTTT
TRBV20-1,NA,NA,TRBJ2-3,CSARRADTQYF,TGCAGTGCTAGACGCGCAGATACGCAGTATTTT
TRBV12-3/TRBV12-4,many,NA,TRBJ1-4,CASSLRSAELFF,TGTGCCAGCAGTTTAAGGTCGGCCGAACTGTTTTTT
TRBV19,many,NA,TRBJ1-1,CASSILFAAEYTEAFF,TGTGCCAGTAGTATTTTGTTCGCGGCAGAATATACTGAAGCTTTCTTT
TRBV7-2,many,NA,TRBJ2-5,CASSLRIRARETQYF,TGTGCCAGCAGCTTAAGGATCAGGGCTAGAGAGACCCAGTACTTC
TRBV7-2,NA,TRBD1,TRBJ1-2,CASSTSGTGHGYTF,TGTGCCAGCAGCACCTCCGGGACAGGGCATGGCTACACCTTC
TRBV9,NA,NA,TRBJ1-1,CASTVGGLRDNPLMNTEAFF,TGTGCCAGCACCGTAGGAGGGCTTCGGGACAACCCCTTGATGAACACTGAAGCTTTCTTT
TRBV7-6,NA,TRBD1,TRBJ2-3,CASSPPRDSDDADTQYF,TGTGCCAGCAGCCCACCCCGGGACAGTGATGATGCAGATACGCAGTATTTT
TRBV19,few,TRBD1,TRBJ1-5,CASSIDPGQGVGLSNQPQHF,TGTGCCAGTAGTATAGATCCGGGACAGGGGGTTGGTTTGAGCAATCAGCCCCAGCATTTT
TRBV2,few,NA,TRBJ2-5,CASSYRSIGRMETQYF,TGTGCCAGCAGTTACAGGAGCATAGGGAGGATGGAGACCCAGTACTTC
TRBV12-3/TRBV12-4,many,NA,TRBJ1-2,CASSWGREFNGYTF,TGTGCCAGCAGTTGGGGCAGGGAATTTAATGGCTACACCTTC
TRBV19,many,TRBD1,TRBJ2-7,CASSSSGQGAKEQYF,TGTGCCAGTAGTTCATCAGGACAGGGGGCAAAAGAGCAGTACTTC
TRBV15,NA,TRBD2,TRBJ2-3,CATSRESLAGGITDTQYF,TGTGCCACCAGCAGAGAAAGCCTAGCGGGGGGGATCACAGATACGCAGTATTTT
TRBV12-3/TRBV12-4,NA,NA,TRBJ2-7,CASSIGLDYEQYF,TGTGCCAGCAGTATAGGACTGGACTACGAGCAGTACTTC
TRBV11-2,NA,NA,TRBJ1-4,CASSLDPAKRREKLFF,TGTGCCAGCAGCTTAGATCCGGCTAAGAGGCGCGAAAAACTGTTTTTT
TRBV19,many,TRBD1,TRBJ1-6,CASSIQGAQDSPLHF,TGTGCCAGTAGTATACAGGGGGCCCAGGATTCACCCCTCCACTTT
TRBV7-3,many,NA,TRBJ1-1,CASSSYRAGEAFF,TGTGCCAGCAGCTCTTACAGGGCGGGTGAAGCTTTCTTT
TRBV18,few,NA,TRBJ1-1,CASSPQESPNEAFF,TGTGCCAGCTCACCTCAAGAAAGTCCCAATGAAGCTTTCTTT
TRBV5-5,NA,NA,TRBJ1-1,CASSSTAETNTEAFF,TGTGCCAGCAGCTCGACCGCAGAGACAAACACTGAAGCTTTCTTT
TRBV6-5,NA,NA,TRBJ2-6,CASTPGTGPGANVLTF,TGTGCCAGCACACCAGGGACGGGCCCTGGGGCCAACGTCCTGACTTTC
TRBV24-1,NA,NA,TRBJ2-7,CATRGGGTYEQYF,TGTGCCACCAGAGGCGGAGGAACCTACGAGCAGTACTTC
TRBV10-3,many,TRBD1,TRBJ2-2,CAIRLRDRQAGELFF,TGTGCCATCAGGCTCCGGGACAGGCAGGCCGGGGAGCTGTTTTTT
TRBV27,NA,NA,TRBJ1-2,CASSFGEQDYGYTF,TGTGCCAGCAGTTTTGGTGAACAGGACTATGGCTACACCTTC
TRBV19,many,TRBD1,TRBJ1-2,CASSTGTAYLEYGYTF,TGTGCCAGTAGTACCGGGACAGCGTACCTCGAGTATGGCTACACCTTC
TRBV19,few,TRBD2,TRBJ2-2,CASSTGTSGTVGELFF,TGTGCCAGTAGTACCGGGACTAGCGGGACTGTCGGGGAGCTGTTTTTT